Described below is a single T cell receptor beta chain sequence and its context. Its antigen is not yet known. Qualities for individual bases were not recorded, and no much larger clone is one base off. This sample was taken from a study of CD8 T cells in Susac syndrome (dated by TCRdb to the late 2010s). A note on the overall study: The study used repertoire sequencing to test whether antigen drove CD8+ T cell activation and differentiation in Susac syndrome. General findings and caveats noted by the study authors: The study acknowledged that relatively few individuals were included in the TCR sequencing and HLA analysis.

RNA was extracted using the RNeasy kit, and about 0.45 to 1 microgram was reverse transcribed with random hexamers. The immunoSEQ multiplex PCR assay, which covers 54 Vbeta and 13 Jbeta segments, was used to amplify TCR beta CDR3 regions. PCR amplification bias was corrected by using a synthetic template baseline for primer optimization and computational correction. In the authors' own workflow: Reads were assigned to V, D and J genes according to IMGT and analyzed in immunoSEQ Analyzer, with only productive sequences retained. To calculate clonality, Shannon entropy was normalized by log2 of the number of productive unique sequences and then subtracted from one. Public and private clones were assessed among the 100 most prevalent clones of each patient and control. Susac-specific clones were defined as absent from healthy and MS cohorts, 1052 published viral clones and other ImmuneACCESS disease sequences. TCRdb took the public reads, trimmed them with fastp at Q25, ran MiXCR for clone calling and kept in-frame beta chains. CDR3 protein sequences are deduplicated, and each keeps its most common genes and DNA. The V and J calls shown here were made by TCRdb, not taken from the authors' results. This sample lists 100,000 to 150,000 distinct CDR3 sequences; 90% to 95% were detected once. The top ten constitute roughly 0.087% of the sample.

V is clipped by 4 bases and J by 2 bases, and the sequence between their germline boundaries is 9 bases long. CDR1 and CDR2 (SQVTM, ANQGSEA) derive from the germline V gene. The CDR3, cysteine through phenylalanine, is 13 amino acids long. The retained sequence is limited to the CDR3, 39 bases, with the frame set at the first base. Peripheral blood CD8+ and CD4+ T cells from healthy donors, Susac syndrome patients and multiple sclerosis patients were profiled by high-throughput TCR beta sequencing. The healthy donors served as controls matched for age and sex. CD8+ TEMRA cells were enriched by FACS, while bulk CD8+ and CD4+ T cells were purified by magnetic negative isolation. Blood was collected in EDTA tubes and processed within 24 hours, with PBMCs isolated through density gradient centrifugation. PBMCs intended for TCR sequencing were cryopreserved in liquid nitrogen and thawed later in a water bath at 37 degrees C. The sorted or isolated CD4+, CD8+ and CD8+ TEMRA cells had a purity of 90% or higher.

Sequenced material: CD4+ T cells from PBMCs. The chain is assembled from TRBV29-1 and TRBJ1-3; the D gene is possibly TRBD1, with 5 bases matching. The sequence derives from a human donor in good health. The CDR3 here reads CSVGRGTGNTIYF. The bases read TGCAGCGTTGGTAGGGGAACTGGAAACACCATATATTTT.